The 12 T cell receptor beta chains below all came from one sample that was sequenced in a study of beta chain features in type 1 diabetes. Findings and limits, study-wide: There was a moderate but significant shortening of TCRB CDR3s in all four CD4+ subsets of Type 1 diabetes patients.

cDNA synthesis used the whole RNA isolate, giving expressed TCRB sequences. Using immunoSEQ multiplex PCR, the repertoire was profiled, and TCRdb retains in-frame clones only, with some absent. The data contain more than 250,000 clones, about 23% of them singletons. Which antigens these TCRs recognize remains unknown. The sequencing input was naive CD4+ T cells from blood. The receptors derive from a woman in her twenties or thirties with type 1 diabetes.

The genes are TRBV19 and TRBJ1-5; D might be TRBD1 (5 bases). Trimming pared 6 bases from V and 5 bases from J, leaving 11 bases between. The CDR3 is made up of 13 amino acids. The germline CDR1 and CDR2 sequences are LNHDA and SQIVND (reference sequence). In DNA form, the CDR3 reads TGTGCCAGTAGGGGACTCGGAGATCAGCCCCAGCATTTT. Protein: CASRGLGDQPQHF. Full variable domain (missing parts from reference TRBV19 and TRBJ1-5): DGGITQSPKYLFRKEGQNVTLSCEQNLNHDAMYWYRQDPGQGLRLIYYSQIVNDFQKGDIAEGYSVSREKKESFPLTVTSAQKNPTAFYLCASRGLGDQPQHFGDGTRLSIL.

Only a few counts were recorded for this clone. V is TRBV13 and J is TRBJ2-1, with 7 bases lining up with TRBD2. Germline CDR1 PRHDT, CDR2 FYEKMQ (reference sequence). V was clipped by 5 bases and J by 7 bases; unmatched bases: 8. This CDR3 region has 14 residues. This CDR3 reads CASSPRLAANEQFF. DNA of the CDR3: TGTGCCAGCAGCCCTCGGCTAGCGGCGAATGAGCAGTTCTTC. The variable domain in full, with the rest retrieved from reference TRBV13 and TRBJ2-1, is AAGVIQSPRHLIKEKRETATLKCYPIPRHDTVYWYQQGPGQDPQFLISFYEKMQSDKGSIPDRFSAQQFSDYHSELNMSSLELGDSALYFCASSPRLAANEQFFGPGTRLTVL.

The chain carries TRBV6-1 and TRBJ2-7; 7 bases fit TRBD2. The germline gives CDR1 MNHNS, CDR2 SASEGT. Germline trimming cut 3 bases from V and 1 base from J; bases unmatched to any gene: 3. The CDR3 is made up of 14 amino acids. The CDR3 bases are TGTGCCAGCAGTGACATGGGGGGGTCCTACGAGCAGTACTTC. Its protein product is CASSDMGGSYEQYF.

V is TRBV18 and J is TRBJ2-7, with 11 bases lining up with TRBD2. Per germline, CDR1 KGHSH and CDR2 LQKENI. The CDR3 runs to 17 residues. Trimming removed 6 bases from V and 1 base from J; junction bases left unmatched: 11. The CDR3 nucleotides are TGTGCCAGCTCGACTCAGACTAGCGGGAAGAATTCCTACGAGCAGTACTTC. Its protein product is CASSTQTSGKNSYEQYF.

CDR3 loop: CSVEDQGGRSYEQYF. The CDR3, as DNA: TGCAGCGTTGAAGATCAGGGGGGTCGCTCCTACGAGCAGTACTTC. This chain connects TRBV29-1 to TRBJ2-7; D is possibly TRBD1 (7 bases). Germline V CDR1 and CDR2: SQVTM, ANQGSEA. The CDR3 loop spans 15 amino acids. Trimming pared 0 bases from V and 0 bases from J, leaving 12 bases between.

This clone was counted a few times. The CDR3 DNA reads TGTGCCAGCAGCCCCCTAGCGGGAGGGGGGACAGATACGCAGTATTTT. This translates into CASSPLAGGGTDTQYF. The chain has TRBV9 and TRBJ2-3; TRBD2 matches at 12 bases. The ends lost 4 bases at V and 3 bases at J; junction bases unmatched: 6. CDR1 is SGDLS, CDR2 YYNGEE, per germline. This CDR3 comprises 16 residues.

The chain has TRBV5-1 and TRBJ2-3; D gene uncertain. The germline V gene has CDR1 SGHRS and CDR2 YFSETQ. The length of the CDR3 is 13 residues. Trimming took 2 bases from V and 4 from J, leaving 8 bases between them. Here the CDR3 reads CASSFSLSDTQYF. The CDR3 DNA is TGCGCCAGCAGCTTTTCCCTATCAGATACGCAGTATTTT.

This clone was found a few times. The chain carries TRBV13 and TRBJ1-4, with a possible D match to TRBD1 (5 bases). This CDR3 region has 17 residues. The germline V gene encodes CDR1 PRHDT and CDR2 FYEKMQ (reference sequence). Trimming cost V 5 bases and J 6 bases, with 22 bases left between them. The CDR3 reads CASSPIDLRVKDEKLFF. The CDR3 DNA sequence: TGTGCCAGCAGCCCGATCGATCTCAGGGTGAAGGATGAAAAACTGTTTTTT.

The sample holds a few counts of this clone. The chain uses TRBV7-9 and TRBJ2-7, with 7 bases matching TRBD2. CDR3 length: 14 amino acids. Per the germline V gene, CDR1 is SEHNR and CDR2 is FQNEAQ (reference sequence). V was pared by 1 base and J by 1 base, with 1 base of the junction left unmatched. The CDR3: CASSLGEGSYEQYF. CDR3 DNA sequence: TGTGCCAGCAGCTTAGGGGAGGGTTCCTACGAGCAGTACTTC. Complete variable domain (other parts from reference TRBV7-9 and TRBJ2-7): DTGVSQNPRHKITKRGQNVTFRCDPISEHNRLYWYRQTLGQGPEFLTYFQNEAQLEKSRLLSDRFSAERPKGSFSTLEIQRTEQGDSAMYLCASSLGEGSYEQYFGPGTRLTVT.

CDR3 sequence reads: CASSFGHLNQPQHF. CDR3 nucleotides: TGTGCCAGCAGCTTTGGACACCTAAATCAGCCCCAGCATTTT. The chain carries TRBV7-2 and TRBJ1-5; weak D call: TRBD1 (5 bases). The germline gives CDR1 SGHTA, CDR2 FQGNSA. This CDR3 is 14 amino acids long. V shed 3 bases and J shed 4 bases, with 10 bases lying between them.

The CDR3 sequence is CASTGGGIVPQYF. CDR3 bases: TGTGCCAGCACAGGGGGTGGTATCGTTCCTCAGTACTTC. V gene TRBV28 combines with J gene TRBJ2-7, with 7 nucleotides matching TRBD1. The length of the CDR3 is 13 residues. Germline V CDR1 and CDR2: MDHEN, SYDVKM. Losses at the gene ends were 7 bases for V and 10 bases for J; bases not matched to a gene: 13. Full variable domain (remainder filled in from reference TRBV28 and TRBJ2-7): DVKVTQSSRYLVKRTGEKVFLECVQDMDHENMFWYRQDPGLGLRLIYFSYDVKMKEKGDIPEGYSVSREKKERFSLILESASTNQTSMYLCASTGGGIVPQYFGPGTRLTVT.

The V call is TRBV30, the J call TRBJ2-1, with 16 bases that match TRBD2. The CDR3 runs to 14 residues. Looked up from germline, CDR1 is GTSNPN and CDR2 is SVGIG (reference sequence). The V segment lost 8 bases and the J segment 7 bases; nucleotides outside the gene matches: 5. The CDR3 DNA is TGTGCCAGTCCGGGACTAGCGGGAGGGAATGAGCAGTTCTTC. Its translation is CASPGLAGGNEQFF.